Shown below are 14 T cell receptor beta chains from a single sample sequenced in a study of cytomegalovirus exposure and HLA in healthy donors. PCR was performed using 60 Vbeta and 13 Jbeta primers. Some clones are missing from TCRdb's copy, which holds only in-frame ones; the method was immunoSEQ multiplex PCR. The sample lists around 200,000 clones; roughly three quarters were seen once. The sequenced material came from PBMCs. These receptors were collected from a male donor in good health and CMV-seronegative.

This clone has just a few counts. This CDR3 is CASSYGRVNTEAFF. CDR3 DNA sequence: TGTGCCAGCAGTTACGGCAGGGTGAACACTGAAGCTTTCTTT. This sequence joins TRBV6-5 and TRBJ1-1, with D perhaps TRBD1 (5 bases). There are 14 residues in the CDR3. Between the trimmed V and J ends, which lost 2 bases and 0 bases, there was a span of 7 bases. Germline V gene data show CDR1 as MNHEY and CDR2 as SVGAGI.

The chain recombines TRBV6-5 with TRBJ2-1, with 9 bases fitting TRBD1. V was clipped by 5 bases and J by 4 bases; unmatched bases: 6. The germline V gene has CDR1 MNHEY and CDR2 SVGAGI. This CDR3 has 15 residues. The CDR3 is CASSRQGVIYNEQFF. CDR3 coding DNA: TGTGCCAGCAGTCGACAGGGGGTCATTTACAATGAGCAGTTCTTC.

This rearrangement joins TRBV10-3 to TRBJ2-7, with D tentatively TRBD1 (5 bases). CDR1 is ENHRY and CDR2 is SYGVKD in the germline V gene. V gave up 4 bases and J gave up 1 base, with 14 bases separating them. This CDR3 has 15 amino acids. This CDR3 is CAISGGQGLSYEQYF. In DNA form, the CDR3 reads TGTGCCATCAGTGGGGGCCAGGGCCTTTCCTACGAGCAGTACTTC.

The V gene is TRBV15, the J gene TRBJ2-7; D possibly corresponds to TRBD1 (6 bases). The ends were cut back, 3 bases at V and 2 bases at J, with 11 bases in the middle. The CDR3 consists of 14 residues. CDR1 is LNHNV and CDR2 is YYDKDF in the germline V gene (reference sequence). As DNA, the CDR3 is TGTGCCACCAGCAGGAGCGGACAGCCCTACGAGCAGTACTTC. Translated, it gives CATSRSGQPYEQYF.

This chain uses TRBV19 with TRBJ2-1, with D perhaps TRBD2 (6 bases). CDR1 LNHDA and CDR2 SQIVND come from the germline V gene (reference sequence). With 4 bases removed from V and 4 bases from J, the gap between germline ends came to 11 bases. The CDR3 covers 14 residues. DNA of the CDR3: TGTGCCAGTAGTAGGGGAGGAAGATACAATGAGCAGTTCTTC. This encodes CASSRGGRYNEQFF.

The chain is built from TRBV7-9 and TRBJ1-2; D ambiguous. V was pared by 5 bases and J by 7 bases, with 17 bases between. This CDR3 comprises 14 residues. Germline lookup yields CDR1 SEHNR and CDR2 FQNEAQ (reference sequence). This CDR3 reads CASSPSLGKSGYTF. The CDR3 DNA sequence: TGTGCCAGCAGCCCAAGCCTAGGAAAGAGTGGCTACACCTTC.

The table lists this clone with a count of one. The chain combines TRBV10-2 with TRBJ2-3, with a weak D call TRBD1 (7 bases). CDR1 is WSHSY and CDR2 is SAAADI in the germline V gene. V was shortened by 1 base and J by 1 base, with 15 bases between the two germline ends. The CDR3 has 17 residues. CDR3 amino acids: CASSELPQGGGTDTQYF. The CDR3 region has the DNA TGCGCCAGCAGTGAGTTGCCCCAGGGGGGAGGCACAGATACGCAGTATTTT.

The rearrangement links TRBV29-1 to TRBJ2-1; 10 bases fit TRBD2. J lost 3 bases, V lost 6 bases, and 11 bases had no gene match. The CDR3 runs to 16 residues. Germline V lookup: CDR1 SQVTM, CDR2 ANQGSEA. The CDR3 spells CSVLGLAEIIYNEQFF. Written as DNA, the CDR3 is TGCAGCGTCCTCGGACTAGCGGAGATTATCTACAATGAGCAGTTCTTC.

This sequence joins TRBV28 and TRBJ1-1; 8 bases line up with TRBD1. Trimming cost V 8 bases and J 1 base; bases outside gene matches: 6. CDR3 length: 14 residues. In germline, CDR1 is MDHEN, CDR2 SYDVKM. CDR3 coding DNA: TGTGCCAGCGACCCGACAGGGGAGAACACTGAAGCTTTCTTT. It yields the protein CASDPTGENTEAFF.

This sequence joins TRBV9 and TRBJ2-1; D call uncertain. Germline-derived CDR1 and CDR2 are SGDLS and YYNGEE. V lost 0 bases to trimming and J lost 0 bases, with 13 bases between them. This CDR3 is 17 amino acids long. CDR3 sequence: CASSVDQALSSYNEQFF. DNA for the CDR3: TGTGCCAGCAGCGTAGACCAGGCGCTAAGCTCCTACAATGAGCAGTTCTTC.

V gene TRBV7-2 combines with J gene TRBJ1-5; perhaps TRBD1 as D (6 bases). CDR1 is SGHTA, CDR2 FQGNSA, per germline. This CDR3 is built from 15 residues. The V and J ends lost 6 bases and 6 bases respectively, with 18 bases between them. CDR3: CASSSLQGSSQPQHF. CDR3 coding DNA: TGTGCCAGCAGTTCTTTACAGGGATCGAGTCAGCCCCAGCATTTT.

The chain is built from TRBV5-5 and TRBJ2-5, with D hard to call. CDR1 SGHKS and CDR2 YYEKEE come from the germline V gene (reference sequence). The CDR3 extends over 13 amino acids. V lost 2 bases and J lost 0, with 5 bases in between. The CDR3 sequence is CASSLPNQETQYF. The CDR3 nucleotides are TGTGCCAGCAGCTTACCTAACCAAGAGACCCAGTACTTC. Using reference TRBV5-5 and TRBJ2-5 for the parts outside the CDR3, the full variable domain is DAGVTQSPTHLIKTRGQQVTLRCSPISGHKSVSWYQQVLGQGPQFIFQYYEKEERGRGNFPDRFSARQFPNYSSELNVNALLLGDSALYLCASSLPNQETQYFGPGTRLLVL.

The J gene is TRBJ2-3, the V gene TRBV19; 11 bases are a match to TRBD2. The CDR3 has 15 amino acids. V gave up 5 bases and J gave up 6 bases; unmatched junction bases: 7. CDR1 LNHDA and CDR2 SQIVND come from the germline V gene (reference sequence). The CDR3 nucleotides read TGTGCCAGTAGTTACCTAGCGGGAGGAACCGATACGCAGTATTTT. It encodes CASSYLAGGTDTQYF. Full variable domain (rest looked up from reference TRBV19 and TRBJ2-3): DGGITQSPKYLFRKEGQNVTLSCEQNLNHDAMYWYRQDPGQGLRLIYYSQIVNDFQKGDIAEGYSVSREKKESFPLTVTSAQKNPTAFYLCASSYLAGGTDTQYFGPGTRLTVL.

V usage is TRBV4-3 and J usage is TRBJ2-5; 8 positions match TRBD2. The V gene's germline CDR1 is LGHNA and CDR2 YSLEER. This CDR3 contains 16 residues. After removal of 0 bases from V and 3 bases from J, the junction contained 6 bases not matched to a gene. In nucleotides, the CDR3 is TGCGCCAGCAGCCAAGATGCCGGGCGGGGGGAAGAGACCCAGTACTTC. It yields the protein CASSQDAGRGEETQYF.